This is a list of T cell receptor beta chains from one sample in a study of human T cells and chemical hapten exposure. TCRdb redid the calling of the RACE reads with MiXCR, one entry per CDR3 protein. This sample carries 80,000 to 95,000 distinct CDR3 sequences, 9.5% to 12% of them seen once, and the ten largest clones take 2.2%. The sequenced sample was whole blood, obtained in connection with sensitization to the hapten diphenylcyclopropenone (DPC). The receptor set was obtained from a man in his forties with alopecia areata. Some clones in this sample may be carry-over from other donors' samples. The CDR3 runs from the conserved cysteine through the conserved F or W. Fields, in order: D gene, J gene, clone size, V gene, CDR3 protein, CDR3 DNA. A D gene is named only where the DNA matches it firmly. A row's size may be missing; if present it is once, few, many or a size class.

d_call: TRBD2; j_call: TRBJ2-7; clone_size: few; v_call: TRBV6-2/TRBV6-3; cdr3_aa: CASRRLAGGSYEQYF; cdr3_nt: TGTGCCAGCAGACGACTAGCGGGGGGCTCCTACGAGCAGTACTTC
d_call: TRBD1; j_call: TRBJ1-2; clone_size: few; v_call: TRBV4-2; cdr3_aa: CASSQEILQGAVDGYTF; cdr3_nt: TGTGCCAGCAGCCAGGAGATTCTACAGGGGGCAGTCGATGGCTACACCTTC
d_call: TRBD2; j_call: TRBJ2-2; clone_size: -; v_call: TRBV6-5; cdr3_aa: CASSYIAGGPGTGELFF; cdr3_nt: TGTGCCAGCAGTTACATAGCGGGAGGGCCCGGCACCGGGGAGCTGTTTTTT
d_call: TRBD2; j_call: TRBJ2-3; clone_size: few; v_call: TRBV4-3; cdr3_aa: CASSQAHILAGHTDTQYF; cdr3_nt: TGCGCCAGCAGCCAAGCCCACATACTAGCGGGCCACACAGATACGCAGTATTTT
d_call: -; j_call: TRBJ2-1; clone_size: many; v_call: TRBV4-1; cdr3_aa: CASSQGDEQFF; cdr3_nt: TGCGCCAGCAGCCAAGGCGATGAGCAGTTCTTC
d_call: -; j_call: TRBJ2-3; clone_size: -; v_call: TRBV5-5; cdr3_aa: CASSVPLTTTDTQYF; cdr3_nt: TGTGCCAGCAGCGTACCACTCACGACAACAGATACGCAGTATTTT
d_call: -; j_call: TRBJ2-7; clone_size: -; v_call: TRBV6-2/TRBV6-3; cdr3_aa: CASIGGSGVYEQYF; cdr3_nt: TGTGCCAGCATCGGTGGTAGCGGAGTATACGAGCAGTACTTC
d_call: -; j_call: TRBJ2-1; clone_size: -; v_call: TRBV29-1; cdr3_aa: CSVTPAGSFYNEQFF; cdr3_nt: TGCAGCGTTACCCCAGCGGGTTCCTTCTACAATGAGCAGTTCTTC
d_call: -; j_call: TRBJ2-3; clone_size: many; v_call: TRBV30; cdr3_aa: CAWTGGGDTQYF; cdr3_nt: TGTGCCTGGACAGGCGGCGGGGATACGCAGTATTTT
d_call: -; j_call: TRBJ2-5; clone_size: -; v_call: TRBV7-9; cdr3_aa: CASSSTQSWQTQYF; cdr3_nt: TGTGCCAGCAGCTCGACACAGTCTTGGCAGACCCAGTACTTC
d_call: -; j_call: TRBJ1-3; clone_size: -; v_call: TRBV6-5; cdr3_aa: CASHGGNTIYF; cdr3_nt: TGTGCCAGTCATGGGGGAAACACCATATATTTT
d_call: -; j_call: TRBJ2-4; clone_size: -; v_call: TRBV1; cdr3_aa: CTSSQLAIRNTKNIQYF; cdr3_nt: TGCACCAGCAGCCAACTAGCGATTAGGAATACCAAAAACATTCAGTACTTC
d_call: TRBD2; j_call: TRBJ2-5; clone_size: many; v_call: TRBV12-3/TRBV12-4; cdr3_aa: CASSSRLAEETQYF; cdr3_nt: TGTGCCAGCAGTTCTAGACTAGCGGAAGAGACCCAGTACTTC
d_call: -; j_call: TRBJ1-1; clone_size: many; v_call: TRBV6-5; cdr3_aa: CASRDQGEAFF; cdr3_nt: TGTGCCAGCAGGGATCAGGGGGAAGCTTTCTTT
d_call: TRBD1; j_call: TRBJ2-5; clone_size: few; v_call: TRBV18; cdr3_aa: CASSPWDSQETQYF; cdr3_nt: TGTGCCAGCTCACCCTGGGACAGTCAAGAGACCCAGTACTTC
d_call: -; j_call: TRBJ1-5; clone_size: many; v_call: TRBV6-1; cdr3_aa: CASTLTGSNQPQHF; cdr3_nt: TGTGCCAGCACTTTGACCGGTAGCAATCAGCCCCAGCATTTT
d_call: TRBD2; j_call: TRBJ2-1; clone_size: -; v_call: TRBV6-6; cdr3_aa: CASSTPAGVNNEQFF; cdr3_nt: TGTGCCAGCAGTACCCCAGCGGGAGTGAACAATGAGCAGTTCTTC
d_call: TRBD2; j_call: TRBJ2-3; clone_size: -; v_call: TRBV6-5; cdr3_aa: CASSYWVTSGRAAVDTQYF; cdr3_nt: TGTGCCAGCAGTTACTGGGTGACTAGCGGGAGGGCCGCGGTAGATACGCAGTATTTT
d_call: -; j_call: TRBJ1-1; clone_size: many; v_call: TRBV29-1; cdr3_aa: CSVEMTANTEAFF; cdr3_nt: TGCAGCGTTGAGATGACAGCGAACACTGAAGCTTTCTTT
d_call: -; j_call: TRBJ1-1; clone_size: many; v_call: TRBV4-3; cdr3_aa: CASSQGWGNTEAFF; cdr3_nt: TGCGCCAGCAGCCAAGGTTGGGGCAACACTGAAGCTTTCTTT
d_call: TRBD2; j_call: TRBJ2-7; clone_size: few; v_call: TRBV28; cdr3_aa: CAIGSGLVGEQYF; cdr3_nt: TGTGCCATAGGGTCTGGACTAGTCGGCGAGCAGTACTTC
d_call: TRBD2; j_call: TRBJ2-1; clone_size: few; v_call: TRBV7-9; cdr3_aa: CASSASLAGNYNEQFF; cdr3_nt: TGTGCCAGCAGCGCGTCACTAGCGGGAAACTACAATGAGCAGTTCTTC
d_call: -; j_call: TRBJ2-1; clone_size: -; v_call: TRBV6-5; cdr3_aa: CASSSSGGEGRNEQFF; cdr3_nt: TGTGCCAGCAGTTCCTCAGGGGGGGAGGGCCGCAATGAGCAGTTCTTC
d_call: -; j_call: TRBJ1-2; clone_size: many; v_call: TRBV7-3; cdr3_aa: CASSPHEGGGYTF; cdr3_nt: TGTGCCAGCAGCCCCCACGAGGGCGGGGGCTACACCTTC
d_call: -; j_call: TRBJ1-1; clone_size: few; v_call: TRBV12-3/TRBV12-4; cdr3_aa: CASSLTLANTEAFF; cdr3_nt: TGTGCCAGCAGTTTAACTCTGGCAAACACTGAAGCTTTCTTT
d_call: TRBD1; j_call: TRBJ2-5; clone_size: few; v_call: TRBV6-5; cdr3_aa: CASSSQGGGQTQYF; cdr3_nt: TGTGCCAGCAGTTCACAGGGGGGCGGTCAGACCCAGTACTTC
d_call: TRBD1; j_call: TRBJ2-7; clone_size: few; v_call: TRBV5-1; cdr3_aa: CASSQQTGTGYEQYF; cdr3_nt: TGCGCCAGCAGCCAGCAGACAGGGACGGGTTACGAGCAGTACTTC
d_call: TRBD2; j_call: TRBJ2-6; clone_size: -; v_call: TRBV6-5; cdr3_aa: CASSPTSAGRRGANVLTF; cdr3_nt: TGTGCCAGCAGTCCGACTAGCGCCGGTCGAAGGGGGGCCAACGTCCTGACTTTC
d_call: -; j_call: TRBJ1-1; clone_size: many; v_call: TRBV9; cdr3_aa: CASSGLDRRNTEAFF; cdr3_nt: TGTGCCAGCAGCGGACTAGACAGGCGGAACACTGAAGCTTTCTTT
d_call: -; j_call: TRBJ1-2; clone_size: few; v_call: TRBV19; cdr3_aa: CASSTYIQGGDGYTF; cdr3_nt: TGTGCCAGTAGTACATATATACAGGGAGGGGATGGCTACACCTTC
d_call: -; j_call: TRBJ2-7; clone_size: many; v_call: TRBV12-3/TRBV12-4; cdr3_aa: CASSLSGTLSPGEQYF; cdr3_nt: TGTGCCAGCAGTTTGTCGGGGACTCTCTCTCCGGGAGAGCAGTACTTC
d_call: TRBD2; j_call: TRBJ2-1; clone_size: -; v_call: TRBV4-2; cdr3_aa: CASSQDRLAGGYNEQFF; cdr3_nt: TGTGCCAGCAGCCAAGATCGGCTAGCGGGAGGTTACAATGAGCAGTTCTTC
d_call: TRBD1; j_call: TRBJ2-2; clone_size: -; v_call: TRBV24-1; cdr3_aa: CATSDPLGGDTGELFF; cdr3_nt: TGTGCCACCAGTGATCCCCTAGGGGGCGACACCGGGGAGCTGTTTTTT
d_call: -; j_call: TRBJ2-1; clone_size: few; v_call: TRBV2; cdr3_aa: CASSERGVGESNEQFF; cdr3_nt: TGTGCCAGCAGTGAAAGGGGAGTCGGTGAAAGCAATGAGCAGTTCTTC
d_call: -; j_call: TRBJ2-3; clone_size: many; v_call: TRBV12-3/TRBV12-4; cdr3_aa: CASSSLSTDTQYF; cdr3_nt: TGTGCCAGCAGTTCCCTTAGCACAGATACGCAGTATTTT
d_call: TRBD1; j_call: TRBJ1-4; clone_size: few; v_call: TRBV4-2; cdr3_aa: CASSLLGQGEGTNEKLFF; cdr3_nt: TGTGCCAGCAGCCTCCTAGGACAGGGGGAGGGGACTAATGAAAAACTGTTTTTT
d_call: -; j_call: TRBJ1-1; clone_size: few; v_call: TRBV2; cdr3_aa: CASSEGAWGNTEAFF; cdr3_nt: TGTGCCAGCAGTGAGGGGGCATGGGGGAACACTGAAGCTTTCTTT
d_call: -; j_call: TRBJ1-6; clone_size: few; v_call: TRBV27; cdr3_aa: CASSLRVASPLHF; cdr3_nt: TGTGCCAGCAGTTTGAGGGTAGCTTCACCCCTCCACTTT
d_call: -; j_call: TRBJ2-3; clone_size: few; v_call: TRBV7-8; cdr3_aa: CASRLRGTDTQYF; cdr3_nt: TGTGCCAGCCGTCTGAGGGGGACAGATACGCAGTATTTT
d_call: TRBD1; j_call: TRBJ2-5; clone_size: few; v_call: TRBV12-3/TRBV12-4; cdr3_aa: CASSLDRGPQETQYF; cdr3_nt: TGTGCCAGCAGTCTCGACAGGGGCCCCCAAGAGACCCAGTACTTC
d_call: TRBD2; j_call: TRBJ2-1; clone_size: -; v_call: TRBV7-9; cdr3_aa: CASRPQLAGVGNEQFF; cdr3_nt: TGTGCCAGCAGGCCTCAACTAGCGGGAGTTGGCAATGAGCAGTTCTTC
d_call: -; j_call: TRBJ2-1; clone_size: few; v_call: TRBV6-2/TRBV6-3; cdr3_aa: CASSLDDGNQFF; cdr3_nt: TGTGCCAGCAGTTTAGACGACGGTAACCAGTTCTTC
d_call: -; j_call: TRBJ1-5; clone_size: few; v_call: TRBV6-6; cdr3_aa: CASSQGDQPQHF; cdr3_nt: TGTGCCAGCAGTCAAGGTGATCAGCCCCAGCATTTT
d_call: -; j_call: TRBJ2-2; clone_size: -; v_call: TRBV10-3; cdr3_aa: CATSGGQTNTGELFF; cdr3_nt: TGTGCCACCTCGGGGGGACAGACCAACACCGGGGAGCTGTTTTTT
d_call: TRBD2; j_call: TRBJ2-1; clone_size: -; v_call: TRBV6-2/TRBV6-3; cdr3_aa: CASSYSVTLAGVKDEQFF; cdr3_nt: TGTGCCAGCAGTTATTCGGTCACCCTAGCGGGAGTCAAAGATGAGCAGTTCTTC
d_call: -; j_call: TRBJ1-2; clone_size: few; v_call: TRBV27; cdr3_aa: CASSSGLPGDYGYTF; cdr3_nt: TGTGCCAGCAGTTCCGGACTGCCCGGGGACTATGGCTACACCTTC
d_call: TRBD2; j_call: TRBJ2-7; clone_size: -; v_call: TRBV3-1; cdr3_aa: CASSPGLAFHEQYF; cdr3_nt: TGTGCCAGCAGCCCTGGACTAGCTTTCCACGAGCAGTACTTC
d_call: TRBD2; j_call: TRBJ2-1; clone_size: few; v_call: TRBV2; cdr3_aa: CASRPGLATNEQFF; cdr3_nt: TGTGCCAGCAGACCAGGACTAGCGACTAATGAGCAGTTCTTC
d_call: TRBD2; j_call: TRBJ2-1; clone_size: many; v_call: TRBV5-1; cdr3_aa: CASSFFSGRANEQFF; cdr3_nt: TGCGCCAGCAGCTTCTTTAGCGGGAGGGCCAATGAGCAGTTCTTC